This T cell receptor (beta chain) stems from a study of blood T cell repertoires in COVID-19. Study-wide context: The cDNA or gDNA used as material had been derived from T cells, B-cell-depleted T cells, or PBMCs.

In the authors' workflow: The assay estimated nucleated cells by amplifying reference gene primers. Data came from immunoSEQ multiplex PCR; TCRdb stores just in-frame clones and leaves some out. V, J and clone size were drawn from that table, and D and trimming were deduced from the DNA. This sample has 70,000 or so clones; about 86% occur once, and the top ten carry roughly 3.9%. Germline V CDR1 and CDR2: MDHEN, SYDVKM. Germline trimming cut 3 bases from V and 0 bases from J; bases unmatched to any gene: 4. The CDR3 runs 16 residues. The TCR was taken from a man in his 70s with active COVID-19. V is TRBV28 and J is TRBJ2-3; 9 bases align to TRBD2. Sequenced material: peripheral blood. The CDR3 is CASSFRTSGSTDTQYF. Written as DNA, the CDR3 is TGTGCCAGCAGTTTCCGCACTAGCGGGAGCACAGATACGCAGTATTTT. The entire variable domain, with the rest obtained from reference TRBV28 and TRBJ2-3, is as follows: DVKVTQSSRYLVKRTGEKVFLECVQDMDHENMFWYRQDPGLGLRLIYFSYDVKMKEKGDIPEGYSVSREKKERFSLILESASTNQTSMYLCASSFRTSGSTDTQYFGPGTRLTVL.